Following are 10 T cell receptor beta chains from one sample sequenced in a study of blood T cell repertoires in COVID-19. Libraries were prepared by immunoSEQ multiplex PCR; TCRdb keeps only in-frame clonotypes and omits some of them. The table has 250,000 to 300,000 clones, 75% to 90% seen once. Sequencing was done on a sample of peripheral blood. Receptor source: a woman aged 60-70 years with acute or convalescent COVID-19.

CDR3: CASSSTGGPYGYTF. The DNA of the CDR3 is TGCGCCAGCAGCTCGACAGGGGGGCCCTATGGCTACACCTTC. This chain uses TRBV5-1 with TRBJ1-2; 9 nucleotides line up with TRBD1. CDR3 length: 14 residues. Germline CDR1 SGHRS, CDR2 YFSETQ. Trimming at V came to 3 bases and at J to 4 bases, leaving 4 bases not matched to a gene.

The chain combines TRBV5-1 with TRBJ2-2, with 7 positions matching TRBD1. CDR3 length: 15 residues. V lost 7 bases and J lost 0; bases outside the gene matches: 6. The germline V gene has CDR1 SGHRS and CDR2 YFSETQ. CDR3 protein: CASVLGTANTGELFF. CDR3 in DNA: TGCGCCAGCGTCCTTGGGACAGCGAACACCGGGGAGCTGTTTTTT.

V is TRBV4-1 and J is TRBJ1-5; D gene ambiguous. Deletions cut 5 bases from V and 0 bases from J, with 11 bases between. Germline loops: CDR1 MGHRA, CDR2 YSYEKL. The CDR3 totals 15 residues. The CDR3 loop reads CASSSGASSNQPQHF. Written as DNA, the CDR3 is TGCGCCAGCAGCTCAGGTGCAAGTAGCAATCAGCCCCAGCATTTT.

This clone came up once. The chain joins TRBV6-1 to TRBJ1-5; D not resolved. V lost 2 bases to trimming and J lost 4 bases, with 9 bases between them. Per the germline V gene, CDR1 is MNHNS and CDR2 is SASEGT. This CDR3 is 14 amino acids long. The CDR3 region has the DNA TGTGCCAGCAGTGAAAGTCGCAGAAATCAGCCCCAGCATTTT. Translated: CASSESRRNQPQHF.

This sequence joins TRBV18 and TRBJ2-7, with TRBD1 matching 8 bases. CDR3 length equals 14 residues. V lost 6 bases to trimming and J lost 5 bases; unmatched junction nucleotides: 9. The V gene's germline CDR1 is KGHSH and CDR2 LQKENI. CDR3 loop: CASSRSDRAHEQYF. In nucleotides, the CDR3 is TGTGCCAGCTCTCGCTCGGACAGGGCCCACGAGCAGTACTTC.

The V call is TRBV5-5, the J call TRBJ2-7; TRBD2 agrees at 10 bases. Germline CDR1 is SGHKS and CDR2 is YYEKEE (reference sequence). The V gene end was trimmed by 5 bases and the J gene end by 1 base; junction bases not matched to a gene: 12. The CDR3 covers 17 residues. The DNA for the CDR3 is TGTGCCAGCAGTCGACGACTGGCTAGCGGGGGTTCCTACGAGCAGTACTTC. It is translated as CASSRRLASGGSYEQYF.

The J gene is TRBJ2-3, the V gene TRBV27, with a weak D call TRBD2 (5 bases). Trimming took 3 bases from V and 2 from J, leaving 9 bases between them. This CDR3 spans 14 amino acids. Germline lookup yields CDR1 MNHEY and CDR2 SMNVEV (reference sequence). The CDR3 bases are TGTGCCAGCAGTTTCCGGACTTACACAGATACGCAGTATTTT. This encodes CASSFRTYTDTQYF.

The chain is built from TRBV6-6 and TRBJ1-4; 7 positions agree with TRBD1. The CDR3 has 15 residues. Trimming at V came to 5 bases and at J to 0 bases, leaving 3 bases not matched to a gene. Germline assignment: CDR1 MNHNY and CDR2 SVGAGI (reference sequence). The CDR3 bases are TGTGCCAGCAGTACGGGACAGACAACTAATGAAAAACTGTTTTTT. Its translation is CASSTGQTTNEKLFF.

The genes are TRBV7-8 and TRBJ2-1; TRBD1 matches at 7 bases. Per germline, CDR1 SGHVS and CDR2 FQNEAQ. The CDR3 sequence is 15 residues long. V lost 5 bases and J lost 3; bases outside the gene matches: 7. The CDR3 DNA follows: TGTGCCAGCAGCCAAGGGGGCGGAGGCTACAATGAGCAGTTCTTC. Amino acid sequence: CASSQGGGGYNEQFF.

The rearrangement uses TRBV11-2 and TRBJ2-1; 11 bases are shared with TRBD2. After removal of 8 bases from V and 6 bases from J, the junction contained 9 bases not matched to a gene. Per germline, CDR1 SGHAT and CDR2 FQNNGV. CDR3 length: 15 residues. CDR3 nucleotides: TGTGCCAGCGGATATAGCGGGAGGGACGCCAATGAGCAGTTCTTC. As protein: CASGYSGRDANEQFF.